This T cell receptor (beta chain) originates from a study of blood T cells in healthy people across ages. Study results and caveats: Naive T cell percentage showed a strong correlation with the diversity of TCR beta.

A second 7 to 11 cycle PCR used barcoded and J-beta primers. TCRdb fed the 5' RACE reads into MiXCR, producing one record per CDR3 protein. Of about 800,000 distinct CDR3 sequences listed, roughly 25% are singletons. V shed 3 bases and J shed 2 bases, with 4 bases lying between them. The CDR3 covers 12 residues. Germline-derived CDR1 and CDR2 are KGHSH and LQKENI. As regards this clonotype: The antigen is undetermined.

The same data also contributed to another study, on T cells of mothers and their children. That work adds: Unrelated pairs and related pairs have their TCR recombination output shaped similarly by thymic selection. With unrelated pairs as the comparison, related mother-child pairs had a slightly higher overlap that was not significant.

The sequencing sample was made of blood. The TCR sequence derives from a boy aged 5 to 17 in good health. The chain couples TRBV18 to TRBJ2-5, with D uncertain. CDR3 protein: CASSPKQETQYF. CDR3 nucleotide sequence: TGTGCCAGCTCACCGAAACAAGAGACCCAGTACTTC.